The rows below give T cell receptor beta chains drawn from one sample of a study of blood T cell repertoires in COVID-19. TCRdb keeps only in-frame clones here, not all; method: immunoSEQ multiplex PCR. The sample includes about 140,000 clones, 70% to 85% of them seen just once. Sequenced: peripheral blood. These receptors came from a man aged 55 to 70 with active or convalescent COVID-19. Both conserved end residues are part of each CDR3. Fields, in order: D gene, V gene, J gene, clone size, CDR3 protein, CDR3 DNA. A D gene is named only where the DNA matches it firmly. Only some rows state a clone size, as once, few, many or a class for expanded clones.

d_call: TRBD1; v_call: TRBV6-6; j_call: TRBJ1-4; clone_size: NA; cdr3_aa: CASRGTGANEKLFF; cdr3_nt: TGTGCCAGCAGGGGGACAGGGGCCAATGAAAAACTGTTTTTT
d_call: NA; v_call: TRBV6-5; j_call: TRBJ2-1; clone_size: NA; cdr3_aa: CASSYAASSYNEQFF; cdr3_nt: TGTGCCAGCAGTTACGCTGCGAGCTCCTACAATGAGCAGTTCTTC
d_call: NA; v_call: TRBV6-2/TRBV6-3; j_call: TRBJ2-3; clone_size: NA; cdr3_aa: CASSYGETTTDTQYF; cdr3_nt: TGTGCCAGCAGTTATGGCGAGACTACCACAGATACGCAGTATTTT
d_call: NA; v_call: TRBV4-3; j_call: TRBJ1-2; clone_size: NA; cdr3_aa: CASSQKAPQRGVNYGYTF; cdr3_nt: TGCGCCAGCAGCCAAAAGGCCCCCCAGCGGGGGGTTAACTATGGCTACACCTTC
d_call: TRBD1; v_call: TRBV6-5; j_call: TRBJ2-7; clone_size: NA; cdr3_aa: CASSSSGTGSHEQYF; cdr3_nt: TGTGCCAGCAGTTCCTCCGGGACAGGGAGTCACGAGCAGTACTTC
d_call: TRBD1; v_call: TRBV5-4; j_call: TRBJ2-7; clone_size: NA; cdr3_aa: CASSSTGTGSYEQYF; cdr3_nt: TGTGCCAGCAGCTCGACCGGGACAGGGTCCTACGAGCAGTACTTC
d_call: TRBD1; v_call: TRBV11-3; j_call: TRBJ2-3; clone_size: NA; cdr3_aa: CASSPRDSLTDTQYF; cdr3_nt: TGTGCCAGCAGCCCCCGGGACAGCTTAACAGATACGCAGTATTTT
d_call: NA; v_call: TRBV19; j_call: TRBJ1-2; clone_size: NA; cdr3_aa: CASSIGAKNYGYTF; cdr3_nt: TGTGCCAGTAGTATTGGGGCCAAGAACTATGGCTACACCTTC
d_call: TRBD1; v_call: TRBV4-3; j_call: TRBJ1-5; clone_size: NA; cdr3_aa: CASSQDTGGTMEPQHF; cdr3_nt: TGCGCCAGCAGCCAAGACACAGGGGGGACCATGGAGCCCCAGCATTTT
d_call: TRBD2; v_call: TRBV27; j_call: TRBJ2-1; clone_size: NA; cdr3_aa: CASPERGLYNEQFF; cdr3_nt: TGTGCCAGCCCTGAGCGGGGCCTATACAATGAGCAGTTCTTC
d_call: TRBD1; v_call: TRBV4-1; j_call: TRBJ1-2; clone_size: NA; cdr3_aa: CASSRPDRTGYGYTF; cdr3_nt: TGCGCCAGCAGCCGCCCGGACAGGACTGGCTATGGCTACACCTTC
d_call: TRBD1; v_call: TRBV10-1; j_call: TRBJ1-1; clone_size: NA; cdr3_aa: CASSRGQGTWAEAFF; cdr3_nt: TGCGCCAGCAGTAGGGGACAGGGAACTTGGGCTGAAGCTTTCTTT
d_call: NA; v_call: TRBV4-3; j_call: TRBJ1-2; clone_size: NA; cdr3_aa: CASSQDIYGLGRIANYGYTF; cdr3_nt: TGCGCCAGCAGCCAAGATATTTACGGACTGGGGAGAATAGCTAACTATGGCTACACCTTC
d_call: NA; v_call: TRBV4-1; j_call: TRBJ2-5; clone_size: NA; cdr3_aa: CASSPRTGDQETQYF; cdr3_nt: TGCGCCAGCAGCCCCCGGACTGGAGACCAAGAGACCCAGTACTTC
d_call: NA; v_call: TRBV7-9; j_call: TRBJ1-1; clone_size: NA; cdr3_aa: CASSPTDRNTEAFF; cdr3_nt: TGTGCCAGCAGCCCGACCGACAGGAACACTGAAGCTTTCTTT
d_call: TRBD1; v_call: TRBV14; j_call: TRBJ1-1; clone_size: NA; cdr3_aa: CASSRTGGRTEAFF; cdr3_nt: TGTGCCAGCAGCCGAACAGGGGGCAGGACTGAAGCTTTCTTT
d_call: NA; v_call: TRBV7-9; j_call: TRBJ2-7; clone_size: NA; cdr3_aa: CASSSFSSYEQYF; cdr3_nt: TGTGCCAGCAGCTCCTTTAGCTCCTACGAGCAGTACTTC
d_call: TRBD1; v_call: TRBV7-8; j_call: TRBJ1-2; clone_size: NA; cdr3_aa: CASSSQGARYGYTF; cdr3_nt: TGTGCCAGCAGCTCCCAGGGGGCACGCTATGGCTACACCTTC
d_call: TRBD1; v_call: TRBV19; j_call: TRBJ2-5; clone_size: NA; cdr3_aa: CASGKTGGGETQYF; cdr3_nt: TGTGCCAGTGGGAAGACAGGGGGCGGAGAGACCCAGTACTTC
d_call: TRBD2; v_call: TRBV7-2; j_call: TRBJ2-5; clone_size: NA; cdr3_aa: CASSLYGGREETQYF; cdr3_nt: TGTGCCAGCAGCTTATATGGCGGGAGGGAAGAGACCCAGTACTTC
d_call: TRBD2; v_call: TRBV11-3; j_call: TRBJ2-3; clone_size: NA; cdr3_aa: CASSLASPSGRIADTQYF; cdr3_nt: TGTGCCAGCAGCTTAGCTTCCCCTAGCGGGAGAATCGCAGATACGCAGTATTTT
d_call: TRBD1; v_call: TRBV11-2; j_call: TRBJ1-4; clone_size: NA; cdr3_aa: CASSLEGQGLVKLFF; cdr3_nt: TGTGCCAGCAGCCTGGAGGGACAGGGTTTGGTAAAACTGTTTTTT
d_call: TRBD1; v_call: TRBV7-2; j_call: TRBJ2-1; clone_size: few; cdr3_aa: CASSPPGGRYEQFF; cdr3_nt: TGTGCCAGCAGCCCCCCAGGGGGTCGGTATGAGCAGTTCTTC
d_call: NA; v_call: TRBV2; j_call: TRBJ1-6; clone_size: NA; cdr3_aa: CASRGGRSNSPLHF; cdr3_nt: TGTGCCAGCAGAGGGGGACGGAGTAATTCACCCCTCCACTTT
d_call: NA; v_call: TRBV20-1; j_call: TRBJ1-1; clone_size: NA; cdr3_aa: CSARVRVEAFF; cdr3_nt: TGCAGTGCTAGAGTGAGGGTTGAAGCTTTCTTT
d_call: NA; v_call: TRBV12-5; j_call: TRBJ2-3; clone_size: once; cdr3_aa: CASGLVEWTTSTDTQYF; cdr3_nt: TGTGCTAGTGGTTTGGTAGAATGGACAACTAGCACAGATACGCAGTATTTT
d_call: NA; v_call: TRBV4-3; j_call: TRBJ1-1; clone_size: NA; cdr3_aa: CASSQVIQSSTEAFF; cdr3_nt: TGCGCCAGCAGCCAAGTCATACAGTCGAGCACTGAAGCTTTCTTT
d_call: NA; v_call: TRBV13; j_call: TRBJ1-2; clone_size: NA; cdr3_aa: CASSFRTANYGYTF; cdr3_nt: TGTGCCAGCAGCTTCCGGACAGCGAACTATGGCTACACCTTC
d_call: TRBD1; v_call: TRBV2; j_call: TRBJ1-2; clone_size: NA; cdr3_aa: CASSRDREYGYTF; cdr3_nt: TGTGCCAGCAGTCGGGACAGGGAGTATGGCTACACCTTC
d_call: NA; v_call: TRBV6-2/TRBV6-3; j_call: TRBJ1-2; clone_size: NA; cdr3_aa: CASSYLPRALLNYGYTF; cdr3_nt: TGTGCCAGCAGTTACTTACCCAGGGCCTTACTAAACTATGGCTACACCTTC
d_call: TRBD2; v_call: TRBV5-1; j_call: TRBJ2-2; clone_size: NA; cdr3_aa: CASSKLLAGGDTGELFF; cdr3_nt: TGCGCCAGCAGCAAACTACTAGCGGGAGGCGACACCGGGGAGCTGTTTTTT
d_call: NA; v_call: TRBV14; j_call: TRBJ1-2; clone_size: NA; cdr3_aa: CASSHQGSGVGYGYTF; cdr3_nt: TGTGCCAGCAGCCACCAGGGGAGTGGGGTTGGTTATGGCTACACCTTC
d_call: NA; v_call: TRBV7-9; j_call: TRBJ1-2; clone_size: NA; cdr3_aa: CASSLDPQWNYGYTF; cdr3_nt: TGTGCCAGCAGCTTAGATCCCCAGTGGAACTATGGCTACACCTTC
d_call: NA; v_call: TRBV7-9; j_call: TRBJ1-1; clone_size: NA; cdr3_aa: CASSLREPEAFF; cdr3_nt: TGTGCCAGCAGCTTAAGGGAGCCTGAAGCTTTCTTT
d_call: TRBD2; v_call: TRBV4-3; j_call: TRBJ2-1; clone_size: NA; cdr3_aa: CASSQDEAGGYNEQFF; cdr3_nt: TGCGCCAGCAGCCAAGATGAGGCGGGAGGCTACAATGAGCAGTTCTTC
d_call: NA; v_call: TRBV18; j_call: TRBJ1-3; clone_size: NA; cdr3_aa: CASSPPPGSFGNTIYF; cdr3_nt: TGTGCCAGCTCACCACCCCCGGGGAGCTTTGGAAACACCATATATTTT